These T cell receptor beta chains were read from a single sample in a study of cytomegalovirus exposure and HLA in healthy donors. Clones were read by immunoSEQ multiplex PCR, and TCRdb kept only the in-frame ones, dropping some. Among some 180,000 clones listed, roughly 9.4% were seen once. Sequencing was done on a sample of PBMCs. The receptors originated from a woman under 40 in good health and CMV-seropositive. CDR3s include the opening cysteine and the closing phenylalanine or tryptophan. D genes are given only for firm matches. Size is stated for part of the rows, as once, few or many counts, or as a class when the clone is expanded.

V gene	J gene	clone size	D gene	CDR3 protein	CDR3 DNA
TRBV6-6	TRBJ2-2	NA	NA	CASSYSTGPTGELFF	TGTGCCAGCAGTTACTCCACAGGGCCCACCGGGGAGCTGTTTTTT
TRBV5-1	TRBJ2-2	NA	NA	CASSSGTPNTGELFF	TGCGCCAGCAGCTCCGGGACACCAAACACCGGGGAGCTGTTTTTT
TRBV6-4	TRBJ2-7	NA	NA	CASSDSIKRQQDYEQYF	TGTGCCAGCAGTGACTCGATTAAGCGGCAGCAAGACTACGAGCAGTACTTC
TRBV6-5	TRBJ1-2	NA	NA	CASSRDSGKYGYTF	TGTGCCAGCAGTCGGGATTCGGGGAAGTATGGCTACACCTTC
TRBV13	TRBJ2-1	NA	TRBD2	CASTSRTSSNEQFF	TGTGCCAGCACCTCCCGGACTAGCAGCAATGAGCAGTTCTTC
TRBV23-1	TRBJ2-6	NA	NA	CASSPAATGSGANVLTF	TGCGCCAGCAGTCCGGCGGCAACCGGCTCTGGGGCCAACGTCCTGACTTTC
TRBV27	TRBJ2-7	few	TRBD1	CASSPGQGTYEQYF	TGTGCCAGCAGTCCCGGACAGGGAACCTACGAGCAGTACTTC
TRBV19	TRBJ1-5	few	NA	CASSISANQPQHF	TGTGCCAGTAGTATTAGCGCCAATCAGCCCCAGCATTTT
TRBV5-1	TRBJ1-1	NA	NA	CASSSTGLTEAFF	TGCGCCAGCAGCTCCACAGGGCTAACTGAAGCTTTCTTT
TRBV4-2	TRBJ2-7	few	TRBD2	CASSQDRGLADFYEQYF	TGTGCCAGCAGCCAAGATCGGGGACTAGCGGATTTCTACGAGCAGTACTTC
TRBV5-6	TRBJ1-5	few	NA	CASSSGQYNQPQHF	TGTGCCAGCAGCTCCGGACAGTACAATCAGCCCCAGCATTTT
TRBV14	TRBJ2-7	NA	TRBD2	CASSQERTSGTEEVEQYF	TGTGCCAGCAGCCAAGAGAGGACTAGCGGGACCGAAGAAGTAGAGCAGTACTTC
TRBV5-1	TRBJ2-3	few	NA	CASSLGQGITDTQYF	TGCGCCAGCAGCTTGGGGCAGGGGATCACAGATACGCAGTATTTT
TRBV9	TRBJ2-2	few	NA	CASSVAGGTTGELFF	TGTGCCAGCAGCGTAGCAGGCGGGACCACCGGGGAGCTGTTTTTT
TRBV2	TRBJ1-2	NA	NA	CASMRFLSYGYTF	TGTGCCAGCATGAGATTCCTCTCCTATGGCTACACCTTC
TRBV19	TRBJ1-2	once	NA	CASSKARGGLYGYTF	TGTGCCAGTAGTAAAGCCAGGGGTGGGCTCTATGGCTACACCTTC
TRBV7-2	TRBJ2-1	few	NA	CASSFLGYEQFF	TGTGCCAGCAGTTTCCTAGGCTATGAGCAGTTCTTC
TRBV25-1	TRBJ1-5	few	TRBD1	CASSAPQGVYQPQHF	TGTGCCAGCAGTGCCCCACAGGGGGTCTATCAGCCCCAGCATTTT
TRBV7-9	TRBJ1-5	NA	NA	CASSAGLAQPQHF	TGTGCCAGCAGCGCGGGTTTGGCTCAGCCCCAGCATTTT
TRBV4-1	TRBJ1-1	few	NA	CASSRVLNTEAFF	TGCGCCAGCAGTCGGGTCCTGAACACTGAAGCTTTCTTT
TRBV14	TRBJ1-5	NA	NA	CASSPGGRRQPQHF	TGTGCCAGCAGCCCCGGGGGTCGCAGACAGCCCCAGCATTTT
TRBV5-1	TRBJ2-2	NA	TRBD2	CASSYYLAGASTGELFF	TGCGCCAGCAGCTACTATTTAGCGGGAGCCAGCACCGGGGAGCTGTTTTTT
TRBV6-5	TRBJ1-2	few	NA	CASSLGRSGYGYTF	TGTGCCAGCAGCCTTGGGAGATCGGGTTATGGCTACACCTTC
TRBV2	TRBJ2-2	few	TRBD1	CATLMLTGGSSTGELFF	TGTGCCACCCTAATGCTGACAGGGGGCAGCAGCACCGGGGAGCTGTTTTTT
TRBV4-2	TRBJ1-5	NA	NA	CASSPNRVTNQPQHF	TGTGCCAGCAGTCCTAACAGGGTCACTAATCAGCCCCAGCATTTT
TRBV5-6	TRBJ1-2	NA	NA	CASSLRGYGYTF	TGTGCCAGCAGCTTGCGGGGCTATGGCTACACCTTC
TRBV5-4	TRBJ2-2	NA	TRBD2	CASSWTSEYTGELFF	TGTGCCAGCAGCTGGACTAGCGAGTACACCGGGGAGCTGTTTTTT
TRBV29-1	TRBJ1-1	NA	TRBD1	CSVGTGMNTEAFF	TGCAGCGTGGGGACAGGAATGAACACTGAAGCTTTCTTT
TRBV21-1	TRBJ1-2	few	NA	CASSSGAGYTF	TGTGCCAGCAGCTCAGGGGCTGGCTACACCTTC
TRBV10-2	TRBJ1-5	NA	TRBD1	CASSVAGGTDPQHF	TGCGCCAGCAGTGTGGCAGGGGGCACCGACCCCCAGCATTTT
TRBV5-1	TRBJ2-1	NA	NA	CASSLAQDEQFF	TGCGCCAGCAGCTTGGCGCAGGATGAGCAGTTCTTC
TRBV19	TRBJ1-2	NA	NA	CASSFQGPAHYGYTF	TGTGCCAGTAGTTTCCAGGGGCCCGCACACTATGGCTACACCTTC
TRBV18	TRBJ2-2	few	NA	CASSPGGGELFF	TGTGCCAGCTCACCGGGGGGAGGTGAGCTGTTTTTT
TRBV6-5	TRBJ1-1	NA	NA	CASRLQGNTEAFF	TGTGCCAGCAGATTACAGGGGAACACTGAAGCTTTCTTT
TRBV5-1	TRBJ2-7	few	NA	CASRLRTFSSYEQYF	TGCGCCAGCAGACTAAGGACTTTCAGCTCCTACGAGCAGTACTTC
TRBV5-1	TRBJ2-7	NA	TRBD1	CASSSRQGNYEQYF	TGCGCCAGCAGCAGCCGACAGGGTAACTACGAGCAGTACTTC
TRBV2	TRBJ2-1	NA	TRBD2	CASSVRLAGAYNEQFF	TGTGCCAGCAGCGTGAGACTAGCGGGAGCCTACAATGAGCAGTTCTTC
TRBV7-9	TRBJ2-7	NA	TRBD2	CASSLVGTSGSEQYF	TGTGCCAGCAGCTTAGTAGGGACTAGCGGGAGCGAGCAGTACTTC
TRBV5-6	TRBJ1-5	few	NA	CASSLAVNQPQHF	TGTGCCAGCAGCTTGGCAGTCAATCAGCCCCAGCATTTT
TRBV19	TRBJ2-7	few	NA	CASSGRTEQGQYF	TGTGCCAGTAGTGGGCGGACAGAGCAGGGGCAGTACTTC
TRBV5-4	TRBJ1-1	few	TRBD1	CASSEGTGAKNTEAFF	TGTGCCAGCAGCGAGGGGACAGGGGCGAAGAACACTGAAGCTTTCTTT
TRBV5-6	TRBJ2-7	few	NA	CASSLDLPFYEQYF	TGTGCCAGCAGCTTGGACTTGCCTTTTTACGAGCAGTACTTC
TRBV10-3	TRBJ2-7	NA	TRBD2	CAISETSGRASSYEQYF	TGTGCCATCAGTGAGACTAGCGGGAGGGCTAGCTCCTACGAGCAGTACTTC
TRBV4-2	TRBJ2-3	few	NA	CASSQGRGTDTQYF	TGTGCCAGCAGCCAGGGCAGGGGAACAGATACGCAGTATTTT